This T cell receptor beta chain was sequenced in a study of human T cells and chemical hapten exposure. Study background: Diphenylcyclopropenone was administered weekly to the scalp of patients throughout the approximately 24-week study. Epicutaneous patch tests delivered 0.01% DPC to the upper back, with evaluation at 6 days.

CDR3 length: 14 amino acids. Germline V gene data show CDR1 as SGHAT and CDR2 as FQNNGV. V was clipped by 6 bases and J by 14 bases, with 23 bases between them. Time point described: patch test 3, about 24 weeks after DPC sensitization. Treatment noted: therapeutic diphenylcyclopropenone sensitization with weekly scalp DPC. It was unfractionated whole blood from which total RNA was extracted. In the original workflow: Sequenced samples showed a median of approximately 100,000 TCRs each, with counts running from about 20,000 to 690,000. From the RACE reads, TCRdb called clonotypes with MiXCR, one entry per CDR3 protein. None of the V and J calls come from the authors' own analysis; TCRdb made them. The sample consists of approximately 50,000 distinct CDR3 sequences, roughly 9.5% of them appearing once.

The sequencing used whole blood, collected in connection with sensitization to the hapten diphenylcyclopropenone (DPC). The sequence was obtained from a woman between 35 and 50 years old with alopecia areata. Some clones in this sample may be carry-over from other donors' samples. V usage is TRBV11-2 and J usage is TRBJ1-3, with D possibly being TRBD1 (6 bases). CDR3 amino acids: CASRRSGTNQRLYF. The CDR3 DNA reads as TGTGCCAGCAGACGATCCGGGACAAACCAACGTTTATATTTT.